A single sample is the source of the 8 T cell receptor beta chains below, sequenced in a study of human T cells and chemical hapten exposure. MiXCR, applied by TCRdb to the RACE reads, yields one record per CDR3 protein. Counted here are about 30,000 distinct CDR3 sequences, more than 5% occurring once; the ten biggest clones make up 4.5% to 7%. Time point specified: patch test 3, about 24 weeks after DPC sensitization. The treatment here: therapeutic diphenylcyclopropenone sensitization with weekly scalp DPC. The input for sequencing was whole blood, taken in connection with sensitization to the hapten diphenylcyclopropenone (DPC). The receptors derive from a young man with alopecia areata. Some clones in this sample may be carry-over from other donors' samples.

This clonotype has only a few counts. This chain joins TRBV18 and TRBJ1-2; 9 bases match TRBD1. CDR1 is KGHSH and CDR2 is LQKENI in the germline V gene. After removal of 3 bases from V and 4 bases from J, the junction contained 3 bases not matched to a gene. CDR3 length: 14 amino acids. Here the CDR3 DNA reads TGTGCCAGCTCACCCATGGACAGGGGCTATGGCTACACCTTC. The encoded protein is CASSPMDRGYGYTF. The full variable domain, its missing parts supplied by reference TRBV18 and TRBJ1-2, is NAGVMQNPRHLVRRRGQEARLRCSPMKGHSHVYWYRQLPEEGLKFMVYLQKENIIDESGMPKERFSAEFPKEGPSILRIQQVVRGDSAAYFCASSPMDRGYGYTFGSGTRLTVV.

This clonotype has at least ten counts. This CDR3 is CASSRRPALSTDTQYF. CDR3 nucleotide sequence: TGTGCCAGCAGCAGGCGACCTGCCCTGAGCACAGATACGCAGTATTTT. The rearrangement uses TRBV6-2 or TRBV6-3 and TRBJ2-3; D gene ambiguous. The CDR3 is 16 residues long. Germline V gives CDR1 MNHEY, CDR2 SVGEGT. The V end was cut by 6 bases, the J end by 0 bases, with 16 bases between.

This clonotype was counted many times. Germline and junction disagree at one end, which may indicate a read error. The chain employs TRBV20-1 and TRBJ1-5, with D unresolved. CDR1 DFQATT and CDR2 SNEGSKA come from the germline V gene (reference sequence). This CDR3 comprises 15 residues. In DNA, the CDR3 is TGCAGTGCGAGAGGGTGGGGAGACAGCAATCAGCCCCAGCATTTT. Translated, it gives CSARGWGDSNQPQHF.

This clonotype showed up many times. The chain has TRBV7-2 and TRBJ1-6; perhaps TRBD1 as D (5 bases). V shed 4 bases and J shed 8 bases, with 21 bases lying between them. The CDR3 extends over 17 amino acids. The germline V gene has CDR1 SGHTA and CDR2 FQGNSA. The CDR3 DNA sequence: TGTGCCAGCAGCTCCCTTAGGGTCAGGGCGATGGATTCACCCCTCCACTTT. Its protein product is CASSSLRVRAMDSPLHF.

Ten or more counts support this clonotype. Here the CDR3 reads CASSAQGVPNQPQHF. Written as DNA, the CDR3 is TGTGCCAGCAGCGCACAGGGGGTGCCCAATCAGCCCCAGCATTTT. This chain links TRBV7-9 with TRBJ1-5; TRBD1 matches 8 bases. The CDR3 sequence is 15 residues long. Germline lookup yields CDR1 SEHNR and CDR2 FQNEAQ (reference sequence). Trimming took 5 bases from V and 3 from J; bases not matched to a gene: 6.

This clonotype was counted many times. The CDR3 is CASIARQGGTEAFF. The CDR3 DNA reads TGTGCCAGCATCGCCCGGCAGGGAGGCACTGAAGCTTTCTTT. The V gene is TRBV7-2, the J gene TRBJ1-1; TRBD1 is a possible D gene (5 bases). CDR1 and CDR2 from the germline V gene are SGHTA and FQGNSA. This CDR3 has 14 amino acids. The ends were cut back, 7 bases at V and 4 bases at J, with 16 bases in the middle.

This clonotype was detected many times. The chain carries TRBV7-9 and TRBJ2-1, with TRBD2 matching 9 bases. Unmatched junction bases numbered 6, after V lost 3 bases and J lost 0 bases. The CDR3 length is 17 residues. CDR1 is SEHNR, CDR2 FQNEAQ, per germline (reference sequence). The CDR3 reads CASSFSGGQSSYNEQFF. The DNA of the CDR3 is TGTGCCAGCAGCTTTAGCGGGGGACAAAGCTCCTACAATGAGCAGTTCTTC. Using reference TRBV7-9 and TRBJ2-1 for the parts outside the CDR3, the full variable domain is DTGVSQNPRHKITKRGQNVTFRCDPISEHNRLYWYRQTLGQGPEFLTYFQNEAQLEKSRLLSDRFSAERPKGSFSTLEIQRTEQGDSAMYLCASSFSGGQSSYNEQFFGPGTRLTVL.

This clonotype was seen ten or more times. This chain uses TRBV7-9 with TRBJ1-2; the match to TRBD1 covers 7 bases. J was trimmed by 8 bases and V by 4 bases; bases with no gene match: 7. This CDR3 region has 13 residues. Germline CDR1 and CDR2: SEHNR and FQNEAQ (reference sequence). CDR3 in DNA: TGTGCCAGCAGCTCGGGGACAGTCACAGGCTACACCTTC. Amino acid sequence: CASSSGTVTGYTF.